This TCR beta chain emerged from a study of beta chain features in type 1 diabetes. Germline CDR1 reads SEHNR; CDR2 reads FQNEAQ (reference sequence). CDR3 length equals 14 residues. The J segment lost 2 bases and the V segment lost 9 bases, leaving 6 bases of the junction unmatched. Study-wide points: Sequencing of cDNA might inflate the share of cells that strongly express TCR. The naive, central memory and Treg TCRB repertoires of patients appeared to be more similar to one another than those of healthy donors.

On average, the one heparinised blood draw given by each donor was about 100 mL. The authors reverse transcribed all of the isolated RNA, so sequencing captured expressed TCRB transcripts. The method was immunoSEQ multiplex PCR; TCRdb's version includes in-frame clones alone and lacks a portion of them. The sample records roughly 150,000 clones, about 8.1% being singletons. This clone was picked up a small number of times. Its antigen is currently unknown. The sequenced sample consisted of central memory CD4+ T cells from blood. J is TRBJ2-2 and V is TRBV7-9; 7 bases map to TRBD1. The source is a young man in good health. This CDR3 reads CARGTDLNTGELFF. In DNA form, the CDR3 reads TGTGCCAGGGGGACAGACTTAAACACCGGGGAGCTGTTTTTT.